This T cell receptor (beta chain) was identified during a study of cytomegalovirus exposure and HLA in healthy donors. Overall study findings and caveats: Three CMV-associated chains proved CMV antigen-specific in vitro.

Primers for the PCR totalled 60 Vbeta and 13 Jbeta. TCRdb keeps only in-frame clones here, not all; method: immunoSEQ multiplex PCR. Of some 170,000 clones listed, over 75% were seen once; the top ten hold 6.3%. The study sampled nominally healthy donors, though unrecorded immune exposures were likely. The V end lost 3 bases, the J end lost 4 bases, and 10 bases lay between the germline ends. CDR1 and CDR2 from the germline V gene are MGHRA and YSYEKL. The CDR3 has 13 amino acids. This clone showed up just a few times. Its target is unknown. This TCR was sampled from a man aged 40-55 years in good health and CMV-seropositive. The chain links TRBV4-1 to TRBJ2-7, with D possibly being TRBD1 (6 bases). The material sequenced was PBMCs. This chain's CDR3 is CASSHTTGYEQYF. The CDR3, as DNA: TGCGCCAGCAGCCACACGACAGGTTACGAGCAGTACTTC.